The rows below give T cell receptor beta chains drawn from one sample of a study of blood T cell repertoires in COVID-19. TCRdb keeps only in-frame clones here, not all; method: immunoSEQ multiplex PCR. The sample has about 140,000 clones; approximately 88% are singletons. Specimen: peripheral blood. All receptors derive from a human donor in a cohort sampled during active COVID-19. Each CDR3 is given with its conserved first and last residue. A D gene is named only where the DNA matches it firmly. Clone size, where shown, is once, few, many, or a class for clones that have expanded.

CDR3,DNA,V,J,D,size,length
CASSIGTGYNEQFF,TGCGCCAGCAGCATCGGGACAGGGTACAATGAGCAGTTCTTC,TRBV5-1,TRBJ2-1,TRBD1,once,14
CASSRGHNQETQYF,TGTGCCAGCAGCCGGGGACACAACCAAGAGACCCAGTACTTC,TRBV4-2,TRBJ2-5,.,.,14
CASSKQGSYEQYF,TGTGCCAGTAGCAAACAGGGCTCCTACGAGCAGTACTTC,TRBV19,TRBJ2-7,.,.,13
CASRPGQQNEKLFF,TGTGCCAGCAGACCGGGACAGCAGAATGAAAAACTGTTTTTT,TRBV6-6,TRBJ1-4,TRBD1,.,14
CASSSQGGTEAFF,TGCGCCAGCTCATCCCAGGGAGGCACTGAAGCTTTCTTT,TRBV10-2,TRBJ1-1,.,.,13
CAWSPGNTEAFF,TGTGCCTGGAGCCCCGGGAACACTGAAGCTTTCTTT,TRBV30,TRBJ1-1,.,.,12
CASSLTDYGYTF,TGTGCCAGCAGCTTGACGGACTATGGCTACACCTTC,TRBV5-6,TRBJ1-2,.,few,12
CASSLIRANYGYTF,TGTGCCAGCAGCTTGATTCGGGCTAACTATGGCTACACCTTC,TRBV5-6,TRBJ1-2,.,.,14
CASSQGSGGGSDTQYF,TGTGCCAGCAGCCAAGGGAGCGGGGGGGGCTCGGATACGCAGTATTTT,TRBV4-2,TRBJ2-3,TRBD2,.,16
CASSFGQGAKNIQYF,TGTGCCAGCAGTTTCGGACAGGGGGCCAAAAACATTCAGTACTTC,TRBV2,TRBJ2-4,TRBD1,.,15
CASSKGARQALWNEQYF,TGTGCCAGCAGCAAAGGGGCGCGACAGGCCCTCTGGAACGAGCAGTACTTC,TRBV21-1,TRBJ2-7,.,once,17
CASSQEDPGTGSWGDYGYTF,TGTGCCAGCAGCCAAGAGGACCCGGGGACAGGGTCATGGGGAGACTATGGCTACACCTTC,TRBV3-1/TRBV3-2,TRBJ1-2,TRBD1,.,20
CASSQEGGSGNTIYF,TGTGCCAGCAGCCAAGAAGGGGGATCTGGAAACACCATATATTTT,TRBV4-2,TRBJ1-3,.,.,15
CASSSTQGEGNQPQHF,TGTGCCAGCAGCAGCACTCAGGGGGAAGGCAATCAGCCCCAGCATTTT,TRBV5-7,TRBJ1-5,TRBD1,once,16
CASSRPSKDTQYF,TGTGCCAGCAGCCGCCCTTCTAAAGATACGCAGTATTTT,TRBV5-8,TRBJ2-3,.,.,13
CASSPHRGQGNTIYF,TGTGCCAGTAGTCCACACAGGGGGCAAGGAAACACCATATATTTT,TRBV19,TRBJ1-3,TRBD1,.,15
CASSLGTSGASYEQYF,TGTGCCAGCAGCTTAGGGACTAGCGGGGCATCCTACGAGCAGTACTTC,TRBV13,TRBJ2-7,TRBD2,.,16
CASSRQSNSGNTIYF,TGTGCCAGTAGTCGACAGTCTAACTCTGGAAACACCATATATTTT,TRBV19,TRBJ1-3,.,few,15
CASSLGTSGVPAGELFF,TGTGCCAGCAGCTTGGGGACTAGCGGGGTTCCGGCCGGGGAGCTGTTTTTT,TRBV5-4,TRBJ2-2,TRBD2,.,17
CASSRWDRDNSPLHF,TGTGCCAGCAGCCGGTGGGACAGGGATAATTCACCCCTCCACTTT,TRBV2,TRBJ1-6,TRBD1,.,15
CASSPQGGFNEKLFF,TGTGCCAGCAGCCCCCAAGGGGGATTCAATGAAAAACTGTTTTTT,TRBV5-5,TRBJ1-4,.,.,15
CASSYPDRGTNEQFF,TGTGCCAGCAGTTACCCGGACAGGGGTACGAATGAGCAGTTCTTC,TRBV6-5,TRBJ2-1,TRBD1,.,15
CASSLGRWDTPNTGELFF,TGTGCCAGCAGCTTAGGTCGATGGGACACCCCGAACACCGGGGAGCTGTTTTTT,TRBV11-3,TRBJ2-2,.,once,18
CASSLKGLENEQYF,TGTGCCAGCAGCTTAAAGGGACTAGAAAACGAGCAGTACTTC,TRBV7-9,TRBJ2-7,TRBD2,few,14
CASATGRSSGNTIYF,TGCGCCAGCGCTACGGGTCGGAGCTCTGGAAACACCATATATTTT,TRBV5-1,TRBJ1-3,.,.,15
CASSPRFDRYCPGYTF,TGTGCCAGCAGCCCGAGGTTTGACAGGTATTGCCCCGGCTACACCTTC,TRBV21-1,TRBJ1-2,.,.,16
CASSPDRAVNTEAFF,TGTGCCAGCAGCCCGGACAGGGCGGTGAACACTGAAGCTTTCTTT,TRBV7-2,TRBJ1-1,TRBD1,few,15
CASSYSNLQEETQYF,TGTGCCAGCAGTTACTCGAACCTCCAAGAGGAGACCCAGTACTTC,TRBV6-5,TRBJ2-5,.,.,15
CASSYGQGLGNEQFF,TGTGCCAGCAGCTACGGACAGGGGCTAGGCAATGAGCAGTTCTTC,TRBV7-9,TRBJ2-1,TRBD1,.,15
CASGDSLNEKLFF,TGTGCCAGCGGCGACAGTCTTAATGAAAAACTGTTTTTT,TRBV5-5,TRBJ1-4,.,.,13
CAWSLDRPYNEQFF,TGTGCCTGGAGCTTGGACAGACCTTACAATGAGCAGTTCTTC,TRBV30,TRBJ2-1,.,.,14
CATSDPTQGKQETQYF,TGTGCCACCAGTGATCCGACACAGGGGAAACAAGAGACCCAGTACTTC,TRBV24-1,TRBJ2-5,TRBD1,.,16
CASSQGLQNTEAFF,TGTGCCAGCAGCCAAGGACTGCAGAACACTGAAGCTTTCTTT,TRBV3-1/TRBV3-2,TRBJ1-1,.,once,14
CASSRYRANTEAFF,TGTGCCAGCAGCCGGTACAGGGCGAACACTGAAGCTTTCTTT,TRBV4-2,TRBJ1-1,.,.,14
CASSAQEGRGQTDTQYF,TGTGCCAGCAGCGCCCAGGAGGGGCGCGGTCAAACAGATACGCAGTATTTT,TRBV5-4,TRBJ2-3,.,.,17